This T cell receptor (beta chain) was profiled in a study of T cells in Graves' hyperthyroidism and ophthalmopathy. This clonotype was detected a few times. Diagnoses rested on clinical symptoms, serum thyroxine and TRAb, thyroid ultrasound and orbital computed tomography. TCR beta CDR3 regions were amplified from RNA transcripts. With the HTBI primer set, the TCR CDR3 went through a first round of RT-PCR. TCRdb re-analysed the multiplex PCR reads in MiXCR, keeping a single row per CDR3 protein. There are about 640,000 distinct CDR3 sequences in the sample; around 20% occur only once, and roughly 30% lies in the top ten. The CDR3 totals 14 residues. The germline V gene has CDR1 MNHEY and CDR2 SVGAGI. V lost 2 bases, J lost 4 bases, and 11 bases lay in between.

This TCR was recovered from a man under 40 with Graves' ophthalmopathy. Sequenced: blood. This chain joins TRBV6-5 and TRBJ1-1; tentative D call: TRBD1 (5 bases). DNA for the CDR3: TGTGCCAGCAGTTACACAGGTCCCCTCACTGAAGCTTTCTTT. Translation: CASSYTGPLTEAFF.